The 14 T cell receptor beta chains presented below share a single source sample, sequenced in a study of blood T cell repertoires in COVID-19 (TCRdb year 2020). Library preparation was by the immunoSEQ multiplex PCR assay. Imported from immuneACCESS, the table was reduced by TCRdb to in-frame sequences with V and J called. These copies leave out some clones; in studies compared against another copy, an unresolved V gene accounts for under half, and the cause of the remainder is not known. The sample table records 20,000 or so clones; more than 85% of these occur just once. The top ten clonotypes cover 2.5% to 3.5% of the sample. The sequenced sample was peripheral blood. The receptors derive from a woman in her 70s with active COVID-19.

J is TRBJ2-2 and V is TRBV7-3; TRBD1 matches at 7 bases. CDR3 length: 15 residues. Germline CDR1 reads SGHTA; CDR2 reads FQGTGA. V was pared by 5 bases and J by 4 bases, with 7 bases of the junction left unmatched. The CDR3 DNA sequence: TGTGCCAGCAGCCCGAGGGGGCCCCTCACCGGGGAGCTGTTTTTT. It yields the protein CASSPRGPLTGELFF.

The genes are TRBV7-2 and TRBJ1-5; TRBD1 matches at 7 bases. J was trimmed by 7 bases and V by 3 bases; bases with no gene match: 6. The germline gives CDR1 SGHTA, CDR2 FQGNSA. This CDR3 is built from 14 residues. The CDR3 sequence: CASSFTTGRQPQHF. The CDR3 bases are TGTGCCAGCAGCTTCACGACAGGGAGACAGCCCCAGCATTTT.

This chain connects TRBV28 to TRBJ1-4, with a possible D match to TRBD1 (5 bases). Trimming cost V 4 bases and J 5 bases, with 17 bases left between them. The germline gives CDR1 MDHEN, CDR2 SYDVKM. The length of the CDR3 is 16 residues. The CDR3 spells CASSSQGGGINEKLFF. The CDR3 DNA sequence: TGTGCCAGCAGTTCCCAAGGCGGGGGGATCAATGAAAAACTGTTTTTT.

The V and J genes are TRBV6-1 and TRBJ1-4; D uncertain. Per the germline V gene, CDR1 is MNHNS and CDR2 is SASEGT. V was shortened by 4 bases and J by 7 bases, with 19 bases between the two germline ends. The CDR3 runs 16 residues. The CDR3 nucleotides are TGTGCCAGCAGTGCCTCGATTGGCAGTGTCAGTGAAAAACTGTTTTTT. Its translation: CASSASIGSVSEKLFF.

The J gene is TRBJ2-3, the V gene TRBV28; 10 bases are a match to TRBD2. Per the germline V gene, CDR1 is MDHEN and CDR2 is SYDVKM. CDR3 length: 18 residues. V dropped 10 bases and J dropped 3; count of bases not matched to a gene: 19. As DNA, the CDR3 is TGTGCCACCTGGCCCTCCCTGGGGCTAGCGGGAGTGACAGATACGCAGTATTTT. Amino acid sequence: CATWPSLGLAGVTDTQYF.

The J gene is TRBJ2-1, the V gene TRBV5-6; D gene unclear. This CDR3 is built from 16 residues. From germline, CDR1 is SGHDT and CDR2 YYEEEE. V lost 0 bases to trimming and J lost 0 bases, with 10 bases between them. CDR3 region: CASSLGRSGSYNEQFF. Here the CDR3 DNA reads TGTGCCAGCAGCTTGGGACGGTCGGGCTCCTACAATGAGCAGTTCTTC. Variable domain in full (rest from reference TRBV5-6 and TRBJ2-1): DAGVTQSPTHLIKTRGQQVTLRCSPKSGHDTVSWYQQALGQGPQFIFQYYEEEERQRGNFPDRFSGHQFPNYSSELNVNALLLGDSALYLCASSLGRSGSYNEQFFGPGTRLTVL.

This clone was recorded a few times. The rearrangement joins TRBV2 to TRBJ1-1, with TRBD1 identical over 8 bases. V shed 8 bases and J 5 bases; nucleotides not matched to a gene: 10. The CDR3 covers 14 residues. Per the germline V gene, CDR1 is SNHLY and CDR2 is FYNNEI. CDR3 sequence reads: CASHGTGEGTEAFF. As DNA, the CDR3 is TGTGCCAGCCATGGGACAGGCGAAGGGACTGAAGCTTTCTTT.

This chain connects TRBV5-1 to TRBJ2-1; 12 nucleotides line up with TRBD2. Germline lookup yields CDR1 SGHRS and CDR2 YFSETQ. The CDR3 has 16 amino acids. V lost 4 bases to trimming and J lost 7 bases; unmatched junction nucleotides: 9. CDR3 in amino acids: CASSPFGTSGSNEQFF. CDR3 DNA: TGCGCCAGCAGCCCTTTCGGGACTAGCGGGTCGAATGAGCAGTTCTTC. Full variable domain (remainder filled in from reference TRBV5-1 and TRBJ2-1): KAGVTQTPRYLIKTRGQQVTLSCSPISGHRSVSWYQQTPGQGLQFLFEYFSETQRNKGNFPGRFSGRQFSNSRSEMNVSTLELGDSALYLCASSPFGTSGSNEQFFGPGTRLTVL.

The J gene is TRBJ2-3, the V gene TRBV29-1; D unresolved. Germline V lookup: CDR1 SQVTM, CDR2 ANQGSEA. Trimming pared 4 bases from V and 5 bases from J, leaving 4 bases between. The CDR3 runs 10 residues. The CDR3 DNA follows: TGCAGCGTTGGTATAGATACGCAGTATTTT. It encodes CSVGIDTQYF.

This clone has a single count. This rearrangement joins TRBV4-2 to TRBJ2-3; maybe TRBD2 (5 bases). The germline V gene has CDR1 LGHNA and CDR2 YNFKEQ. The CDR3 runs to 17 residues. Trimming left V 0 bases short and J 0 bases short, with 13 bases between. This chain's CDR3 is CASSQDPISVSTDTQYF. CDR3 DNA: TGTGCCAGCAGCCAAGACCCGATTAGCGTGAGCACAGATACGCAGTATTTT.

This clone appeared a single time. The gene calls are TRBV9 and TRBJ2-1; TRBD2 agrees at 9 bases. Looked up from germline, CDR1 is SGDLS and CDR2 is YYNGEE. Germline trimming cut 4 bases from V and 7 bases from J; bases unmatched to any gene: 15. The CDR3 covers 17 residues. The CDR3 reads CASSTPWFLAGRNEQFF. The CDR3 region has the DNA TGTGCCAGCAGCACCCCTTGGTTCCTAGCGGGAAGGAATGAGCAGTTCTTC.

The sample holds one count of this clone. The chain is built from TRBV6-2 or TRBV6-3 and TRBJ2-1, with TRBD2 matching 10 bases. V trimming: 5 bases; J trimming: 8 bases; junction bases outside the gene matches: 12. Germline V lookup: CDR1 MNHEY, CDR2 SVGEGT. The CDR3 has 16 amino acids. In nucleotides, the CDR3 is TGTGCCAGCAGTCCACCCCTAGCGGGAGTTTTGGATGAGCAGTTCTTC. It codes for CASSPPLAGVLDEQFF.

CDR3 amino acids: CASSYSGPQETQYF. In DNA form, the CDR3 reads TGTGCCAGCAGTTACTCGGGGCCGCAAGAGACCCAGTACTTC. The rearrangement links TRBV6-5 to TRBJ2-5; the D gene is possibly TRBD1 (5 bases). Trimming pared 0 bases from V and 2 bases from J, leaving 7 bases between. Per the germline V gene, CDR1 is MNHEY and CDR2 is SVGAGI. The CDR3 covers 14 residues.

The chain carries TRBV29-1 and TRBJ1-2; a possible D gene is TRBD1 (5 bases). Trimming left V 5 bases short and J 2 bases short, with 15 bases between. There are 14 residues in the CDR3. Germline V CDR1 and CDR2: SQVTM, ANQGSEA. The CDR3 region has the DNA TGCAGCGTTATCCCTACCGGACACAACTATGGCTACACCTTC. This sequence encodes CSVIPTGHNYGYTF.